Listed below are T cell receptor beta chains from one sample, sequenced in a study of T cell responses to AZD1222 COVID-19 vaccine. Produced via immunoSEQ multiplex PCR; TCRdb's table is partial and in-frame only. The sample yields some 200,000 clones, around 90% seen once. Sequenced material: peripheral blood, taken 28 days after the second AZD1222 dose. Receptor source: an adult who received the AZD1222 COVID-19 vaccine. Both conserved end residues are part of each CDR3. Fields, in order: V gene, CDR3 protein.

V: TRBV19; CDR3: CASTTSWAGELFF
V: TRBV5-6; CDR3: CASSLGHPGVEQYF
V: TRBV9; CDR3: CASSVAHNTGELFF
V: TRBV4-3; CDR3: CASSQTPGQGPDTQYF
V: TRBV11-2; CDR3: CASSLTGENIQYF
V: TRBV27; CDR3: CASSFGAPGGEQYF
V: TRBV6-5; CDR3: CASILDSNQPQHF
V: TRBV3-1/TRBV3-2; CDR3: CASSQDLAGNTYEQYF
V: TRBV6-2/TRBV6-3; CDR3: CASSYAGHPTGELFF
V: TRBV5-3; CDR3: CARSLCRTMNTEAFF
V: TRBV6-4; CDR3: CASSAKGTGNYGYTF
V: TRBV7-2; CDR3: CASSGNRGLGGEQYF
V: TRBV7-8; CDR3: CASSLARGGTDTQYF
V: TRBV19; CDR3: CASSSGQGYNQPQHF
V: TRBV7-3; CDR3: CASSLGGTSGRNEQFF
V: TRBV2; CDR3: CASSRLAGGSDTQYF
V: TRBV5-1; CDR3: CASSFAGTGSSYEQYF
V: TRBV24-1; CDR3: CATSDRSGRLGQETQYF
V: TRBV6-5; CDR3: CASRQGNYEQYF
V: TRBV5-6; CDR3: CASSLYSRAQGGYTF
V: TRBV6-5; CDR3: CASSYSIGSYGYTF
V: TRBV3-1/TRBV3-2; CDR3: CASSQMGVGNQPQHF
V: TRBV4-3; CDR3: CASSQGPTSGQETQYF
V: TRBV5-1; CDR3: CASSLVAFGNTIYF
V: TRBV18; CDR3: CASSPLSKTGAGETQYF
V: TRBV19; CDR3: CASSISKSGGGNEKLFF
V: TRBV9; CDR3: CASSEGLQGAGTGELFF
V: TRBV5-4; CDR3: CASSLDPSGSGYEQYF
V: TRBV10-3; CDR3: CAISDRRKVYNEQFF
V: TRBV11-3; CDR3: CASSPQGRNIQYF
V: TRBV3-1/TRBV3-2; CDR3: CASSQEGQGAGFKDTQYF
V: TRBV6-1; CDR3: CASSEPTGLGVNEQFF
V: TRBV6-2/TRBV6-3; CDR3: CASSYPQGFATGTEAFF
V: TRBV7-2; CDR3: CASSQGVANEQYF
V: TRBV5-4; CDR3: CASSLGQFEDTQYF
V: TRBV9; CDR3: CASSVEGAVNTEAFF
V: TRBV18; CDR3: CASSPVLFGGSSEQYF